This TCR beta chain emerged from a study of shared clonotypes between healthy human individuals. The ends were cut back, 3 bases at V and 8 bases at J, with 14 bases in the middle. CDR3 length: 13 amino acids. The V gene's germline CDR1 is SGHDT and CDR2 YYEEEE. Original processing methods: There were no quality scores in the junction-only immunoSEQ sequences, so filtering differed. Method: immunoSEQ multiplex PCR; TCRdb's copy keeps in-frame clones and lacks some. Clone size and the V and J calls come from that table; the DNA yielded D and trimming. The profile covers around 500,000 clones, with 75% to 85% appearing a single time and roughly 13% taken by the ten largest.

Sequencing used PBMCs. This TCR derives from a woman aged 40 to 55 in good health. Some clones in this sample may be carry-over from other donors' samples. The chain joins TRBV5-6 to TRBJ1-1; possibly TRBD1 for D (6 bases). The CDR3 DNA reads TGTGCCAGCAGCTCGCCTCCCGGGACAGAAGCTTTCTTT. Translating it yields CASSSPPGTEAFF. The complete variable domain, with remaining parts taken from reference TRBV5-6 and TRBJ1-1, reads DAGVTQSPTHLIKTRGQQVTLRCSPKSGHDTVSWYQQALGQGPQFIFQYYEEEERQRGNFPDRFSGHQFPNYSSELNVNALLLGDSALYLCASSSPPGTEAFFGQGTRLTVV.